Detailed here is one T cell receptor (beta chain). Original methodology: Reference gene primer amplification yielded estimated nucleated cell counts. The method was immunoSEQ multiplex PCR; TCRdb's version includes in-frame clones alone and lacks a portion of them. V and J calls and clone size are as listed in that table; D and trimming were resolved from the DNA. The top ten hold approximately 5.5% of the sample, which has 55,000 to 70,000 clones, more than 90% seen once. This sample is part of a study of blood T cell repertoires in COVID-19. Study details: Italy, Spain and the United States were the sources of the convalescent and acute COVID-19 samples. From T cells, B-cell-depleted T cells, or PBMCs came the material, which was cDNA or gDNA.

The CDR3 is made up of 13 amino acids. V was cut by 6 bases and J by 6 bases, with 12 bases left in between. Germline values: CDR1 SNHLY, CDR2 FYNNEI. The chain links TRBV2 to TRBJ2-1; possible D gene TRBD1, 6 bases. The specimen was peripheral blood. The sequence was collected from a human donor in a cohort sampled during active COVID-19. This CDR3 is CASRDSYFNEQFF. Written as DNA, the CDR3 is TGTGCCAGCAGGGACAGCTATTTCAATGAGCAGTTCTTC.